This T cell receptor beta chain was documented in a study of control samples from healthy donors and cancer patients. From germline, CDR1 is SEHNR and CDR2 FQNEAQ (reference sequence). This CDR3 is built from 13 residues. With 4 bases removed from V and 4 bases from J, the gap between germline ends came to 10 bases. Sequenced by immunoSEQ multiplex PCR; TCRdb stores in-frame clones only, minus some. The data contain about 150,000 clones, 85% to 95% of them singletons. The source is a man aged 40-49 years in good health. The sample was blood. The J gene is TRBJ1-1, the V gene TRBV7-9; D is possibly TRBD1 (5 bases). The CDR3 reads CASSSRTGTEAFF. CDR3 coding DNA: TGTGCCAGCAGCTCCCGAACAGGCACTGAAGCTTTCTTT.